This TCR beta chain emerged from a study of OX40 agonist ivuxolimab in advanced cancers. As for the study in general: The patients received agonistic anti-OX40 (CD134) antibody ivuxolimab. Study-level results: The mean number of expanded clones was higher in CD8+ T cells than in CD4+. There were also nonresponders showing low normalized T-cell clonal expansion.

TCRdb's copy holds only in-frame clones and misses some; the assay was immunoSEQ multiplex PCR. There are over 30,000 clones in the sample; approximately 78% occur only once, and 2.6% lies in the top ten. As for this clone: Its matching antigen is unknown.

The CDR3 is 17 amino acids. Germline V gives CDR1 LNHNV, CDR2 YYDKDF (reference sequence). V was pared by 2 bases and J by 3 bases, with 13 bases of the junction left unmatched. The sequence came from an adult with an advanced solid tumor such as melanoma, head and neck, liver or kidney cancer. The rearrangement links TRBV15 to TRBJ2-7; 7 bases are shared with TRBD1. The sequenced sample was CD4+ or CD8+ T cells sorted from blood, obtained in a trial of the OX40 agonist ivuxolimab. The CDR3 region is CATSRNFGQAGLYEQYF. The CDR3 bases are TGTGCCACCAGCAGAAACTTTGGACAGGCGGGCCTCTACGAGCAGTACTTC.